This T cell receptor (beta chain) was profiled in a study of T cell responses to AZD1222 COVID-19 vaccine. Points from the study as a whole: As reported, nearly half of all spike-specific TCRs target variant regions that are unmutated. Donors were chiefly white British, with a greater number of females, and clonal diversity was perhaps underestimated.

Here immunoSEQ multiplex PCR was the method, and the copy in TCRdb shows in-frame clones only, minus some. The sample has approximately 160,000 clones, 88% seen once. As to this clone: What it binds is unknown.

Sample: peripheral blood, taken on day 0 of MenACWY control vaccination. This TCR derives from an adult in good health.

The CDR3 is CASSWQISNQPQHF. As DNA, the CDR3 is TGTGCCAGCAGTTGGCAGATTAGCAATCAGCCCCAGCATTTT. The V call is TRBV28, the J call TRBJ1-5, with D unclear. Germline CDR1 is MDHEN and CDR2 is SYDVKM. V lost 4 bases, J lost 0 bases, and 7 bases lay in between. The CDR3 is 14 residues long.